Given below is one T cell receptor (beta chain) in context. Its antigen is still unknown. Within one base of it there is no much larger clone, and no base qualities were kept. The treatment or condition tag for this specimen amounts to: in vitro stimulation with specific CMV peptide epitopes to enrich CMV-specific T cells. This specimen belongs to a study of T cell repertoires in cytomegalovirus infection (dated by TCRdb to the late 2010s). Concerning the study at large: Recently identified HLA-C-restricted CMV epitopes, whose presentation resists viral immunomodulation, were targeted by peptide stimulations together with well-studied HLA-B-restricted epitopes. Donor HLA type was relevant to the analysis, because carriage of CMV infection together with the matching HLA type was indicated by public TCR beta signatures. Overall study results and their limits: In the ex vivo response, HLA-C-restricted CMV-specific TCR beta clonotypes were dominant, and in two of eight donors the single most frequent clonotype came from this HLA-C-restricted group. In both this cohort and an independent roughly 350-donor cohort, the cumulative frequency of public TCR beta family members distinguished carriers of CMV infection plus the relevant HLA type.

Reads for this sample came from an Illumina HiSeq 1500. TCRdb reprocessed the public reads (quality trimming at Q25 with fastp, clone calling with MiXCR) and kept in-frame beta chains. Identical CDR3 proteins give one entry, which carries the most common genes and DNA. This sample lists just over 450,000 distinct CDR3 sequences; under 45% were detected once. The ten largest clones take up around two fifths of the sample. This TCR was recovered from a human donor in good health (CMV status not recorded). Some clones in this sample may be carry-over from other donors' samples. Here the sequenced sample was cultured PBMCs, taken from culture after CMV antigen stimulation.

The nucleotides are TGTGCCAGCAGTCCGCCTGGACTAGCAAATTTGAATGAGCAGTTCTTC. This yields the protein CASSPPGLANLNEQFF. The rearranged chain carries TRBV28 and TRBJ2-1; TRBD2 agrees with 8 junctional bases. For this chain, trimming is 5 bases at the V end and 7 bases at the J end, and the number of junction bases without a gene match is 13. The germline V gene yields MDHEN for CDR1 and SYDVKM for CDR2. There are 16 amino acids in the CDR3, from cysteine to phenylalanine inclusive. Only the CDR3 portion is preserved as DNA: 48 bases, with reading frame beginning at the first base.